This T cell receptor (beta chain) derives from a study of post-analysis software for immune sequencing data. This clonotype was detected only a few times. Its target is unknown. Unique molecular identifiers were present in the TCR beta cDNA libraries. One entry per CDR3 protein results from TCRdb running MiXCR on the PCR reads. The table records roughly 570,000 distinct CDR3 sequences, 30% to 40% of them present only once. In germline, CDR1 is DFQATT, CDR2 SNEGSKA (reference sequence). J gave up 4 bases and V 5 bases, and 7 bases lay outside the gene matches. The length of the CDR3 is 14 residues. Study-wide results and caveats: With TRBV5-6, TRBV5-1 and TRBV20-1 included, about five TRBV segments were more frequent in patients than in controls.

The sequenced sample consisted of blood. This rearrangement joins TRBV20-1 to TRBJ2-7; 11 nucleotides line up with TRBD1. This TCR came from a girl younger than 18 with multiple sclerosis. CDR3 sequence (DNA): TGCAGTGCTCGTCGGACAGGGGGCGGGTACGAGCAGTACTTC. Its translation: CSARRTGGGYEQYF.